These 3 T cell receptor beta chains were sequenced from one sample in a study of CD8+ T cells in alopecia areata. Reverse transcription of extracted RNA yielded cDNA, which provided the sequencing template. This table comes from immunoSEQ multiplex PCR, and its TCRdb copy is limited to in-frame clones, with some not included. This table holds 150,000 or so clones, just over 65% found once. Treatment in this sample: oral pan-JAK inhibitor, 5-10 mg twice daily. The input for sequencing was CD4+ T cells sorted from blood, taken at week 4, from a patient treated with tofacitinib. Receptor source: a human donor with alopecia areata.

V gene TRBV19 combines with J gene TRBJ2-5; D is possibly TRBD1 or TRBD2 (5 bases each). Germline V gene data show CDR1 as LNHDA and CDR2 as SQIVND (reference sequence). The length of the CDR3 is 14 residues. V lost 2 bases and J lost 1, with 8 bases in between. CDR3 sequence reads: CASSIQGPQETQYF. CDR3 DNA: TGTGCCAGTAGTATACAGGGACCCCAAGAGACCCAGTACTTC.

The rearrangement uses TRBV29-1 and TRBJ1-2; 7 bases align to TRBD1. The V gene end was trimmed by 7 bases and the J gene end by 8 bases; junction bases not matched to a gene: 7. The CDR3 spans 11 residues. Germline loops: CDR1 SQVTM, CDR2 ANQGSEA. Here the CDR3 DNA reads TGCAGCGCCACAGGGGATAAGGGCTACACCTTC. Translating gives CSATGDKGYTF.

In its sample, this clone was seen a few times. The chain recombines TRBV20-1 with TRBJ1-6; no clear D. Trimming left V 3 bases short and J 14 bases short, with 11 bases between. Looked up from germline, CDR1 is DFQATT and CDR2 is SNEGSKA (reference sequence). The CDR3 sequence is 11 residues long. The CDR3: CSASYQETLHF. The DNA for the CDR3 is TGCAGTGCTAGCTATCAGGAGACCCTCCACTTT.